This T cell receptor beta chain was observed in a study of blood T cell repertoires in COVID-19. Sequencing used immunoSEQ multiplex PCR; TCRdb keeps in-frame clones, though not all of them. The table lists around 300,000 clones, 90% of them singletons, with around 4.3% in the top ten. Germline CDR1 reads SGHTA; CDR2 reads FQGTGA. CDR3 length: 15 residues. Trimming stripped 5 bases from V and 0 bases from J, with 13 bases between. Sequencing used PBMCs or T cells enriched from blood (not recorded which). V gene TRBV7-3 combines with J gene TRBJ1-2; D might be TRBD1 (5 bases). The sequence came from a woman between 18 and 29 years old with acute COVID-19. CDR3 protein: CASSPGLRANYGYTF. CDR3 sequence (DNA): TGTGCCAGCAGCCCGGGACTCCGAGCTAACTATGGCTACACCTTC.